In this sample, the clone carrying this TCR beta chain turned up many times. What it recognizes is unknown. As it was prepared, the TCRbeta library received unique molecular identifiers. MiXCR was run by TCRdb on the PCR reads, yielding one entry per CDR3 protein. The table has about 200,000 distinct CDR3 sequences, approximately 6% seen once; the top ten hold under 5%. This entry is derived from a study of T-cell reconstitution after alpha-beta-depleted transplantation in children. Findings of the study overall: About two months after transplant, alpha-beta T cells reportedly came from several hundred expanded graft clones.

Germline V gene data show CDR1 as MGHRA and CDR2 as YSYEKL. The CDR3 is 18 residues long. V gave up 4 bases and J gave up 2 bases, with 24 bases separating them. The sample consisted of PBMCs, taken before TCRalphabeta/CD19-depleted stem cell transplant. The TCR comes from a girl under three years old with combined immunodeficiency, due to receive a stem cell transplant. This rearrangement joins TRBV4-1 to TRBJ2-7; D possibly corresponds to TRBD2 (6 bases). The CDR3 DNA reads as TGCGCCAGCAGCCGTGGCACTGTGCGGGAACCCTGGGCCTACGAGCAGTACTTC. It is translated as CASSRGTVREPWAYEQYF.